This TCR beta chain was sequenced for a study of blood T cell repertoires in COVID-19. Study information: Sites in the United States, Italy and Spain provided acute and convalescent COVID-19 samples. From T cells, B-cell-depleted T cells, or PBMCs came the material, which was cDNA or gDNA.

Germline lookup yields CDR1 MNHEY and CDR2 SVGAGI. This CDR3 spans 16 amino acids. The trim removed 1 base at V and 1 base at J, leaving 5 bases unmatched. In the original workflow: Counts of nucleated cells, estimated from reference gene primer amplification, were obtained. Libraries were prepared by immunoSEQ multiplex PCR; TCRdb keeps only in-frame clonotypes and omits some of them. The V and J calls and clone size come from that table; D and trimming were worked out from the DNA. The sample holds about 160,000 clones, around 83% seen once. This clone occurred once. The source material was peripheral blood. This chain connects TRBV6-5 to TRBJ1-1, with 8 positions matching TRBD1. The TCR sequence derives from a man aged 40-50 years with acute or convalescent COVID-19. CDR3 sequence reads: CASSYFTGTGNTEAFF. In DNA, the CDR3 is TGTGCCAGCAGTTACTTTACCGGGACAGGGAACACTGAAGCTTTCTTT.